The sequence of this TCR beta chain was determined in a study of T-cell reconstitution after alpha-beta-depleted transplantation in children. Germline V gene sequence: CDR1 DFQATT, CDR2 SNEGSKA (reference sequence). This CDR3 contains 14 residues. Trimming left V 3 bases short and J 4 bases short, with 13 bases between. Unique molecular identifiers were incorporated during preparation of the TCRbeta library. TCRdb fed the PCR reads into MiXCR, producing one record per CDR3 protein. The sample has just under 550,000 distinct CDR3 sequences; around 16% are singletons. This sequence originates from a human donor who donated a stem cell graft to a child with acute lymphoblastic leukemia. The sequencing here drew on PBMCs from the stem cell graft donor, taken from the stem cell graft. The V call is TRBV20-1, the J call TRBJ2-1; unclear D gene. CDR3: CSARDPTFYNEQFF. For the CDR3, the DNA is TGCAGTGCTAGGGACCCGACTTTTTACAATGAGCAGTTCTTC.